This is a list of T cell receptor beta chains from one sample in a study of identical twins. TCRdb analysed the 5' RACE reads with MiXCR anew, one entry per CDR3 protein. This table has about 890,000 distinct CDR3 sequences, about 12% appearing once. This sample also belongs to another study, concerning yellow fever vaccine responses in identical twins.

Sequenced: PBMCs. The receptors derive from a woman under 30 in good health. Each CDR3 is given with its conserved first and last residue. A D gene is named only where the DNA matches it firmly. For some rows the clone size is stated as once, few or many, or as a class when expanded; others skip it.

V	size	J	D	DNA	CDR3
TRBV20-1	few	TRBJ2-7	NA	TGCAGTGCTAGAGATTTCTTGACGGACTCCTACGAGCAGTACTTC	CSARDFLTDSYEQYF
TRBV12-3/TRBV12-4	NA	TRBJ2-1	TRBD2	TGTACCTTCAGTTCCCAGTCTAGACTAGCGGGCTCCTACAATGAGCAGTTCTTC	CTFSSQSRLAGSYNEQFF
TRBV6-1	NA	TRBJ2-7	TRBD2	TGTGCCAGCCGGGCCAACGGGGGGTACGAGCAGTACTTC	CASRANGGYEQYF
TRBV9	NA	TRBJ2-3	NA	TGTGCCAGCAGCGCTGACGACTGGAACACAGATACGCAGTATTTT	CASSADDWNTDTQYF
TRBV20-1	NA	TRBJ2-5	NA	TGCAGTGCTAGGCCACTAGTTTACTTCCAAGAGACCCAGTACTTC	CSARPLVYFQETQYF
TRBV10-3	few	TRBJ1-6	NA	TGTGCCATCAGCGAGCGGGCGGAGTATAATTCACCCCTCCACTTT	CAISERAEYNSPLHF
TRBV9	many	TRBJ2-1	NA	TGTGCCAGCAGCGAGAATACGGGGGCCCTCAATGAGCAGTTCTTC	CASSENTGALNEQFF
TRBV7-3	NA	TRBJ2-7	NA	TGTGCCAGCAGCTTACGGGCCGGCCAGGGCGCGGAGTACGAGCAGTACTTC	CASSLRAGQGAEYEQYF
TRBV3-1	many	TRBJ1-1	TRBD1	TGTGCCAGCAGCCACTCCTCAGGGGGCACCGGAGCTTTCTTT	CASSHSSGGTGAFF
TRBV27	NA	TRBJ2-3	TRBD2	TGTGCCAGCAGTTTTAGCGGGAGTGCTTTCACAGATACGCAGTATTTT	CASSFSGSAFTDTQYF
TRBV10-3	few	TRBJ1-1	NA	TGTGCCATCAGTGAGTGGGTGAACACTGAAGCTTTCTTT	CAISEWVNTEAFF
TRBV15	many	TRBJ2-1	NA	TGTGCCACCAGCAGAGTGGGCATCAACAATGAGCAGTTCTTC	CATSRVGINNEQFF
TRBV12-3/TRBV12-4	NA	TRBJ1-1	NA	TGTGCCAGCAGTTTTTACACAGCCGAAGCTTTCTTT	CASSFYTAEAFF
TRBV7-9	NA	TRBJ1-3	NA	TGTGCCAGCAGCTCTGCAGACAGCCGCTCTGGAAACACCATATATTTT	CASSSADSRSGNTIYF
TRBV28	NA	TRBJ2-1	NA	TGTGCCAGCAGTTTACTACAATCCAATGAGCAGTTCTTC	CASSLLQSNEQFF
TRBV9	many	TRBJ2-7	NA	TGTGCCAGCAGCGTAGCACAAGGATCCCCCTACGAGCAGTACTTC	CASSVAQGSPYEQYF
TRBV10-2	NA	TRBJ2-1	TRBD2	TGCGCCAGCAGTGTATCTAGCGGGGGTGATGAGCAGTTCTTC	CASSVSSGGDEQFF
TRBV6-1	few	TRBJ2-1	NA	TGTGCCAGCGATTCGGGGAGTGGTGACAATGAGCAGTTCTTC	CASDSGSGDNEQFF
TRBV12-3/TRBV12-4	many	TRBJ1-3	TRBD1	TGTGCCAGCAGTTCGGACAGGGGTTACACCATATATTTT	CASSSDRGYTIYF
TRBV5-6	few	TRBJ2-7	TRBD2	TGTGCCAGCAGCCCCGGTAGCGGGCCCTCCTACGAGCAGTACTTC	CASSPGSGPSYEQYF
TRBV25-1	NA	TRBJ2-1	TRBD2	TGTGCCAGCAGTGAGGGGACTAGCGGGATATATGAGCAGTTCTTC	CASSEGTSGIYEQFF
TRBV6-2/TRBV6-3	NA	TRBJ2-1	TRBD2	TGTGCCAGCAGTTACGGTGGTAGCGGGGGGCAATCCTACAATGAGCAGTTCTTC	CASSYGGSGGQSYNEQFF
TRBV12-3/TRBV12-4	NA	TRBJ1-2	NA	TGTGCCAGCACCCCACTCGGGACACCACTCTATGGCTACACCTTC	CASTPLGTPLYGYTF
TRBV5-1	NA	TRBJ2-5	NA	TGCGCCAGCAGCTGGGAGGGACAGTCTCAAGAGACCCAGTACTTC	CASSWEGQSQETQYF
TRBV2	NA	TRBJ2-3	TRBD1	TGTGCCAGCTCAAGTGGACAGGGTCAGCAGTATTTT	CASSSGQGQQYF
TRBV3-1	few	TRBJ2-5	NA	TGTGCCAGCAGCCAAGTTGGACTTCAAGAGACCCAGTACTTC	CASSQVGLQETQYF
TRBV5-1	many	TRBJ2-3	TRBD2	TGCGCCAGCAGCGCGGGGGTAGGGGATACGCAGTATTTT	CASSAGVGDTQYF
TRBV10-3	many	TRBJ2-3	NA	TGTGCCATCAAAGCTAGCGACCGTGATACGCAGTATTTT	CAIKASDRDTQYF
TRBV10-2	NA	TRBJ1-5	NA	TGCGCCAGCAGTGAGTCGACCCGGGGAGCTCAGCCCCAGCATTTT	CASSESTRGAQPQHF
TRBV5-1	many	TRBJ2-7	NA	TGCGCCAGCAGCCCCTCGGGAAGTGAAGTCTACGAGCAGTACTTC	CASSPSGSEVYEQYF
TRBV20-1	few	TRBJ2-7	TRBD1	TGCAGTGCACGACCGGGACAGGGGATGGGGGAGCAGTACTTC	CSARPGQGMGEQYF
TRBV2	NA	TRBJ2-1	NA	TGTGCCAGCATGGAGGGGTCGAGCTCCTACAATGAGCAGTTCTTC	CASMEGSSSYNEQFF
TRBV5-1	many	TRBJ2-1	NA	TGCGCCAGCAGCACGATCGCGGGGACAACCTACAATGAGCAGTTCTTC	CASSTIAGTTYNEQFF
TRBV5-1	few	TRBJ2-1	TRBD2	TGCGCCAGCAGCTTGGGTTCTAGCGGGAATGAGCAGTTCTTC	CASSLGSSGNEQFF
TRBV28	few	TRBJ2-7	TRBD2	TGTGCCAGCAGTTTAACCCTAGCGGGAGACCATATCTACGAGCAGTACTTC	CASSLTLAGDHIYEQYF
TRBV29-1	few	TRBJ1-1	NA	TGCAGCGTAAGTGGTACGACTGAAGCTTTCTTT	CSVSGTTEAFF
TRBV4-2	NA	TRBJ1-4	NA	TGTGCCAGCAGCCAAGACAGGACTTCCGAAAAACTGTTTTTT	CASSQDRTSEKLFF
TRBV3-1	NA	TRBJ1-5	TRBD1	TGTGCCAGCAGCCAAGATGACAGGGTTGGCAATCAGCCCCAGCATTTT	CASSQDDRVGNQPQHF
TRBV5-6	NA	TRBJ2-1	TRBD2	TGTGCCAGCAGCTTTAGGACTAGCGGGAGGTACAATGAGCAGTTCTTC	CASSFRTSGRYNEQFF
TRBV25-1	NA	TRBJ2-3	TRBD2	TGTGCCAGCAGACTGGGACTAGCGGGCACAGATACGCAGTATTTT	CASRLGLAGTDTQYF
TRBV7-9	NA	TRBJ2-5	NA	TGTGCCAGCAGCTTACACAAGACCCAGTACTTC	CASSLHKTQYF